One T cell receptor beta chain is described in this entry. This specimen comes from a study of blood T cell repertoires in COVID-19. In the study overall: Samples came from the United States, Italy and Spain, spanning acute and convalescent COVID-19. The cDNA or gDNA used as material had been derived from T cells, B-cell-depleted T cells, or PBMCs.

In the study's own analysis: Nucleated cell number was recorded as an estimate derived from reference gene primer amplification. Here immunoSEQ multiplex PCR was the method, and the copy in TCRdb shows in-frame clones only, minus some. The DNA was the basis for D and trimming; V, J and clone size are from that table. The table shows around 130,000 clones, with about 80% occurring only once. There are 15 residues in the CDR3. V was trimmed by 1 base and J by 1 base, leaving 9 bases between them. Germline-derived CDR1 and CDR2 are SGHTA and FQGNSA. The clonotype was recovered from a man aged 40-55 years with active or convalescent COVID-19. The sample comprised peripheral blood. The chain carries TRBV7-2 and TRBJ2-3, with a possible D match to TRBD2 (6 bases). Here the CDR3 DNA reads TGTGCCAGCAGCTTAGTACGCGGGGGCACAGATACGCAGTATTTT. Protein sequence: CASSLVRGGTDTQYF.